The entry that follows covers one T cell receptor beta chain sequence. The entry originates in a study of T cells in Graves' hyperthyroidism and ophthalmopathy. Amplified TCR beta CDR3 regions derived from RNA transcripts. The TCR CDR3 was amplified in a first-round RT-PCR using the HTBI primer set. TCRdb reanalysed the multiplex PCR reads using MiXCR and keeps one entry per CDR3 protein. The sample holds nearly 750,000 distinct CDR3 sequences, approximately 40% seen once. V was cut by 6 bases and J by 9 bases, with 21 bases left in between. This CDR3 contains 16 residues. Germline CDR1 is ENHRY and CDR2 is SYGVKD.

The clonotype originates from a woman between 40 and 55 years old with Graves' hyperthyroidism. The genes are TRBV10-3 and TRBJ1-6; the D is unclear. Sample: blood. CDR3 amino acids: CAISDYQGNRGSPLHF. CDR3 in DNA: TGTGCCATCAGCGACTACCAAGGGAATCGGGGTTCACCCCTCCACTTT.